The present T cell receptor (beta chain) was sequenced within a study of blood T cell repertoires in COVID-19. Study-level background: Samples representing acute and convalescent COVID-19 were sourced from the United States, Italy and Spain. PBMCs, B-cell-depleted T cells, or T cells provided the cDNA or gDNA that made up the material.

The authors' processing: By means of reference gene primer amplification, nucleated cell counts were estimated. Profiled with immunoSEQ multiplex PCR; TCRdb holds only in-frame clones, not every one. V and J calls plus clone size are reproduced from that table; the DNA served to infer D and trimming. The sample has 200,000 to 250,000 clones, approximately 87% seen once. CDR3 length equals 15 residues. Germline V gives CDR1 SGHRS, CDR2 YFSETQ. Trimming took 7 bases from V and 2 from J; bases not matched to a gene: 11. Sequenced input: peripheral blood. This TCR was sampled from a woman in her 50s with acute or convalescent COVID-19. The chain employs TRBV5-1 and TRBJ1-2; 7 nucleotides agree with TRBD1. This chain's CDR3 is CASATVDRANYGYTF. The CDR3 DNA follows: TGCGCCAGCGCCACTGTCGACAGGGCGAACTATGGCTACACCTTC.